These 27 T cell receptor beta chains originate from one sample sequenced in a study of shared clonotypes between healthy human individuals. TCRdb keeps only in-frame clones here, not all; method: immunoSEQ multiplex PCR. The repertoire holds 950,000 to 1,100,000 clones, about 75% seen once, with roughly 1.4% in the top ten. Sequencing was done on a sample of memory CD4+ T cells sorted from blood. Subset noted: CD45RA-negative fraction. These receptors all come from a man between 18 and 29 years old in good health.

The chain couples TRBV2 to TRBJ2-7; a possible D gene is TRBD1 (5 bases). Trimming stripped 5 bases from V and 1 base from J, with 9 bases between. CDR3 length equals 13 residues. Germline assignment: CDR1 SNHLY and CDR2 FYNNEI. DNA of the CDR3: TGTGCCAGCAGTACTACAGGATCCTACGAGCAGTACTTC. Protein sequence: CASSTTGSYEQYF.

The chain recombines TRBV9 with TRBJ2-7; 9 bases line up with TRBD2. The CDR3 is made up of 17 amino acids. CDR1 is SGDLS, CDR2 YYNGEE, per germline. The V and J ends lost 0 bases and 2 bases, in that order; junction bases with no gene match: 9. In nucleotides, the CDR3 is TGTGCCAGCAGCGTAGAAGGGAGACTAGCGGTAACCTACGAGCAGTACTTC. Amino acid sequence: CASSVEGRLAVTYEQYF.

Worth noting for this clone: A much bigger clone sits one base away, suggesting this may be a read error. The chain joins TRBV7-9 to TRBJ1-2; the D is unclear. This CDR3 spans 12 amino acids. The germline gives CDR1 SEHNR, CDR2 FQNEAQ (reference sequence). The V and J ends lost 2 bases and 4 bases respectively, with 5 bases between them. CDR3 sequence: CASSLRGYGYTF. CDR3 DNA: TGTGCCAGCAGCTTACGGGGCTATGGCTACACCTTC.

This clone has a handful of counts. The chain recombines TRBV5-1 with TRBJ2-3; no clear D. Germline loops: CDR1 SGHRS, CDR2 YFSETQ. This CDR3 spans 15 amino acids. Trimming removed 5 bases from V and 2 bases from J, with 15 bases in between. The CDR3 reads CASSDGQAITDTQYF. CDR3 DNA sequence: TGCGCCAGCAGTGATGGGCAGGCCATCACAGATACGCAGTATTTT.

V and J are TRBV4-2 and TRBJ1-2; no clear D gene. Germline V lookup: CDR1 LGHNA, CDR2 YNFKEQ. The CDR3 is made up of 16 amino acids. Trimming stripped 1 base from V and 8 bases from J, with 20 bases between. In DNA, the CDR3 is TGTGCCAGCAGCCAAGTTCAATCGGACGGCGGGAAAGGCTACACCTTC. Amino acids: CASSQVQSDGGKGYTF.

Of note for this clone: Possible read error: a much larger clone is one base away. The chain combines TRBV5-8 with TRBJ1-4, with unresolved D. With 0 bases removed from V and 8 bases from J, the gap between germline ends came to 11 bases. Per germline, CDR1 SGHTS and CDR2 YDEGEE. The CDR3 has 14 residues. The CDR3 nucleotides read TGTGCCAGCAGCTTGGGTGGGAGATTCGAAAAACTGTTTTTT. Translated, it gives CASSLGGRFEKLFF.

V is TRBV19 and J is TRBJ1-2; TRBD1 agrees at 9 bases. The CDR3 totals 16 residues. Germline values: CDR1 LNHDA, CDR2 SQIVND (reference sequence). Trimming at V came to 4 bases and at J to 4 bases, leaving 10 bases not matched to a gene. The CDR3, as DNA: TGTGCCAGTAGTACCTCGACAGGGGGGTCGAGCTATGGCTACACCTTC. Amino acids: CASSTSTGGSSYGYTF.

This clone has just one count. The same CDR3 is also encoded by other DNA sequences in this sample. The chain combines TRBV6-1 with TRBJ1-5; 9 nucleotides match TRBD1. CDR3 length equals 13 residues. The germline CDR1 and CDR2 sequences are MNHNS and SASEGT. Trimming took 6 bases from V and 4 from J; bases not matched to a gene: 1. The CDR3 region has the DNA TGTGCCAGCAGCGGGACAGGGAATCAGCCCCAGCATTTT. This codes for CASSGTGNQPQHF.

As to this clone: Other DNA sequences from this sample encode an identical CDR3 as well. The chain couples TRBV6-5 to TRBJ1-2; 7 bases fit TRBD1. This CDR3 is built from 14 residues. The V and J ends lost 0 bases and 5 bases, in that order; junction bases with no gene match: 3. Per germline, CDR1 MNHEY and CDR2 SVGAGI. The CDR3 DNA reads TGTGCCAGCAGTTACTCTCGACAGGGTTATGGCTACACCTTC. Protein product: CASSYSRQGYGYTF.

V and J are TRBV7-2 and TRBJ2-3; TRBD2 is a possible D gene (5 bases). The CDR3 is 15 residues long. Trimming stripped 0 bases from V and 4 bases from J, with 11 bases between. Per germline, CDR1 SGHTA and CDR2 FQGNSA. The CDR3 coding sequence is TGTGCCAGCAGCTTAGCGGGGAGTGGGGCAGATACGCAGTATTTT. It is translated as CASSLAGSGADTQYF.

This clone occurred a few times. The chain's CDR3 is CASSADGNSPLHF. CDR3 bases: TGTGCCAGCAGTGCGGACGGAAATTCACCCCTCCACTTT. The chain has TRBV7-6 and TRBJ1-6, with D uncertain. CDR3 length: 13 residues. Deletions cut 6 bases from V and 7 bases from J, with 10 bases between. CDR1 SGHVS and CDR2 FNYEAQ come from the germline V gene.

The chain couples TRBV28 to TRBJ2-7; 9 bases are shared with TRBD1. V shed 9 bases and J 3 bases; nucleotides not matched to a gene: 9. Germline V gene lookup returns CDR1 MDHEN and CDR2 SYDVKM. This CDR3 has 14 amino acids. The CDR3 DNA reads TGTGCCAGTAGGCCCACAGGGGGCGGCTACGAGCAGTACTTC. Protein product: CASRPTGGGYEQYF.

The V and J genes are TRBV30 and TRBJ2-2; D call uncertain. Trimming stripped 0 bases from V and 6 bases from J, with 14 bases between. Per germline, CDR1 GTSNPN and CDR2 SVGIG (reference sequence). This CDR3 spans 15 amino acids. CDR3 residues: CAWSVVWPPSGELFF. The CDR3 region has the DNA TGTGCCTGGAGTGTAGTCTGGCCCCCCTCCGGGGAGCTGTTTTTT.

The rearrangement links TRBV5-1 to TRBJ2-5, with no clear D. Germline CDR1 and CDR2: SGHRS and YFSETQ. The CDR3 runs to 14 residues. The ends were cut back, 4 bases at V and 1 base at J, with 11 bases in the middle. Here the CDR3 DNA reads TGCGCCAGCAGCCCGCGGACCACCCAAGAGACCCAGTACTTC. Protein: CASSPRTTQETQYF.

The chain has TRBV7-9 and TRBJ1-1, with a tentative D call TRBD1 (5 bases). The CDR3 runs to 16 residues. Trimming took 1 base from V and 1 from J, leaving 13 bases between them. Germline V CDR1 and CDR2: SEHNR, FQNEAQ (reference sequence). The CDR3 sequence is CASSLETGYGNTEAFF. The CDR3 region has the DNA TGTGCCAGCAGCTTAGAAACAGGATATGGGAACACTGAAGCTTTCTTT.

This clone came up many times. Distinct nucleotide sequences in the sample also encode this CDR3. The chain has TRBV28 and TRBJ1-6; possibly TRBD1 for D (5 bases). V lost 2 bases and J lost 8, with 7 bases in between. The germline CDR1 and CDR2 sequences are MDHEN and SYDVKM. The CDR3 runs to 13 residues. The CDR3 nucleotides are TGTGCCAGCAGTTTAGGGACCGATTCACCCCTCCACTTT. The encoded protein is CASSLGTDSPLHF.

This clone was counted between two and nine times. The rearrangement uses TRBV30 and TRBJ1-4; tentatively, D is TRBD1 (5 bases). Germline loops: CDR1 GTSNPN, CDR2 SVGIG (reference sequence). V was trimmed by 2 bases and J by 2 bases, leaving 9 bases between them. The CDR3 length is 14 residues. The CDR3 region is CAWSSGTTNEKLFF. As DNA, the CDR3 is TGTGCCTGGAGTTCGGGGACGACTAATGAAAAACTGTTTTTT.

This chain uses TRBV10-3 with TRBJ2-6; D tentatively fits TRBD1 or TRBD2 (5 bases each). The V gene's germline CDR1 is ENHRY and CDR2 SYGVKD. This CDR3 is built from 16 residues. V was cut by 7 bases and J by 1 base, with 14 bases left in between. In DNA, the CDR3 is TGTGCCATCACCGGGGCCGTTCATTCTGGGGCCAACGTCCTGACTTTC. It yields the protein CAITGAVHSGANVLTF.

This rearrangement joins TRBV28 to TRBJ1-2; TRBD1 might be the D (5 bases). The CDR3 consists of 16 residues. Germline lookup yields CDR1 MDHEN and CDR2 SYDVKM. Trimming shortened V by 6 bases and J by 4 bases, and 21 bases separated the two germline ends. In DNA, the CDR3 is TGTGCCAGCAGCCCATCCCTAGGGACGGTAGGCTATGGCTACACCTTC. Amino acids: CASSPSLGTVGYGYTF.

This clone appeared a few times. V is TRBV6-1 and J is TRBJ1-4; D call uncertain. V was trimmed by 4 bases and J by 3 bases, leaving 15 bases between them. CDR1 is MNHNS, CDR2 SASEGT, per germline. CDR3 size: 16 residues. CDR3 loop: CASSGMPRAANEKLFF. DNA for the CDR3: TGTGCCAGCAGTGGGATGCCTCGAGCGGCTAATGAAAAACTGTTTTTT.

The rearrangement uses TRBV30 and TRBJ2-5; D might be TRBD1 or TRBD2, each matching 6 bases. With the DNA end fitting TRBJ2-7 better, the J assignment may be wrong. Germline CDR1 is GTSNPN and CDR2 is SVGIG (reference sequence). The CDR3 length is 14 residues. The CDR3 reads CAWRRGASGGEQYF. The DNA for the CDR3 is TGTGCCTGGAGGAGGGGGGCCTCCGGGGGCGAGCAGTACTTC.

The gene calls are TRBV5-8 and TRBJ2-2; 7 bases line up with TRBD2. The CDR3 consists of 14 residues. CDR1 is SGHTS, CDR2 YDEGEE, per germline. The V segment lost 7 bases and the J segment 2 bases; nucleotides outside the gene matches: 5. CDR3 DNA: TGTGCCAGCCGGGGAGGGGAAAACACCGGGGAGCTGTTTTTT. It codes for CASRGGENTGELFF. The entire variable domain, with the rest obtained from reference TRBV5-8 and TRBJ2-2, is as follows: EAGVTQSPTHLIKTRGQQATLRCSPISGHTSVYWYQQALGLGLQFLLWYDEGEERNRGNFPPRFSGRQFPNYSSELNVNALELEDSALYLCASRGGENTGELFFGEGSRLTVL.

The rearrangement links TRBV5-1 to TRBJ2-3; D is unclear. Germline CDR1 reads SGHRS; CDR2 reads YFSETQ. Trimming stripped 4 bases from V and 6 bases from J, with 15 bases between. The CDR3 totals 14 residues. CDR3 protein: CASSRGPYMDTQYF. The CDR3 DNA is TGCGCCAGCAGCCGCGGACCGTATATGGATACGCAGTATTTT.

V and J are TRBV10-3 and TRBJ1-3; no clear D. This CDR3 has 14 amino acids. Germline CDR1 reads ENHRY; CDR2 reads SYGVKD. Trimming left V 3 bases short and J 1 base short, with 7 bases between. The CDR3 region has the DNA TGTGCCATCAGTGACCCGACTTCTGGAAACACCATATATTTT. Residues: CAISDPTSGNTIYF.

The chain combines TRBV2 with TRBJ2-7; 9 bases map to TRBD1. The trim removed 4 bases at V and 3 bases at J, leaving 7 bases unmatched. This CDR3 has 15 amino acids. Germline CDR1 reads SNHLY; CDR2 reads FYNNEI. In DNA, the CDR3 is TGTGCCAGCAGTGGGCCCGGGACAGGGAGCTACGAGCAGTACTTC. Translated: CASSGPGTGSYEQYF.

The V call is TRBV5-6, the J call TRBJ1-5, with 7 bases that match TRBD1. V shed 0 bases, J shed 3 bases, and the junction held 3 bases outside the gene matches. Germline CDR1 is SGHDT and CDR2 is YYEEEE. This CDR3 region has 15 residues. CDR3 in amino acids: CASSLGQGLNQPQHF. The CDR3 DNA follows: TGTGCCAGCAGCTTGGGACAGGGCCTCAATCAGCCCCAGCATTTT.

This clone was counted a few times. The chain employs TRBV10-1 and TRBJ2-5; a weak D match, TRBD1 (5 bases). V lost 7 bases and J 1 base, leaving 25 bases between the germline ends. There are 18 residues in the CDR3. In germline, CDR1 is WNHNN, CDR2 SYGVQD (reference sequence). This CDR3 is CASIPSNPPRVGQETQYF. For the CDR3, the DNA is TGCGCCAGCATCCCTTCAAACCCTCCCAGGGTGGGCCAAGAGACCCAGTACTTC.